The clone carrying this TCR beta chain was recorded many times. No antigen is known for it. This entry is derived from a study of cytotoxic CD8 clonotypes in ibrutinib-treated CLL. Study-level background: Productive templates per sample averaged roughly 260,000; productive rearrangements, 85,000 to 95,000.

Germline values: CDR1 SGHDN, CDR2 FVKESK. This CDR3 region has 19 residues. The V gene end was trimmed by 0 bases and the J gene end by 1 base; junction bases not matched to a gene: 12. Study results and limitations: Sampling times differed between sustained-remission and progressing patients.

Profiling relied on immunoSEQ multiplex PCR, and the TCRdb table lists in-frame clones only, not all of them. The sample carries 50,000 or so clones, approximately 87% recorded once. The starting material was PBMCs, obtained after 24 months of ibrutinib treatment. The chain couples TRBV14 to TRBJ2-4; TRBD2 agrees at 7 bases. The sequence was collected from a human donor with chronic lymphocytic leukemia. This CDR3 is CASSQDATGGSLAKNIQYF. The DNA for the CDR3 is TGTGCCAGCAGCCAAGACGCGACGGGAGGTTCCCTTGCCAAAAACATTCAGTACTTC.